This TCR beta chain came from a study of T-cell memory formation after mild COVID-19. Study observations and caveats: Cross-reactive memory apparently joined, as some responding clones appeared in pre-infection memory.

TCRdb recomputed calls from the 5' RACE reads with MiXCR, one row per CDR3 protein. The data hold about 49,000 distinct CDR3 sequences, with 25% to 35% observed a single time. This clonotype was recorded at least ten times. Antigen unknown. This TCR was recovered from a man aged 18 to 30 who had mild COVID-19 (a few samples of this study predate the infection). Cell type and time point are not known. Sequenced sample: PBMCs or a T cell subset sorted from them (not recorded which).

CDR3 region: CASSARTGYEQYV. The CDR3 nucleotides read TGTGCCAGCAGCGCAAGGACAGGCTACGAGCAGTACGTC. This chain links TRBV7-8 with TRBJ2-7; 7 bases match TRBD1. V shed 5 bases, J shed 3 bases, and the junction held 4 bases outside the gene matches. Per germline, CDR1 SGHVS and CDR2 FQNEAQ. This CDR3 has 13 amino acids.